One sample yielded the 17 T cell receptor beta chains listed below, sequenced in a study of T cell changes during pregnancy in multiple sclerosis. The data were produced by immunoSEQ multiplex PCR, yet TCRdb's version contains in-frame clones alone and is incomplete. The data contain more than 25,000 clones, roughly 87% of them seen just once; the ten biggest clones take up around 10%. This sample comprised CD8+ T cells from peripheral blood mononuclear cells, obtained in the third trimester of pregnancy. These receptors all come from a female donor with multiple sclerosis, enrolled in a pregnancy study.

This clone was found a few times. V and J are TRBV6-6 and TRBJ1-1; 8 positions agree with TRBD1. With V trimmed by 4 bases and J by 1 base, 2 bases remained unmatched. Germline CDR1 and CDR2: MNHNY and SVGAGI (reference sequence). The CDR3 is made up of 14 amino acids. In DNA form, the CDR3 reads TGTGCCAGCAGTTGGACAGGGACGAACACTGAAGCTTTCTTT. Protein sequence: CASSWTGTNTEAFF.

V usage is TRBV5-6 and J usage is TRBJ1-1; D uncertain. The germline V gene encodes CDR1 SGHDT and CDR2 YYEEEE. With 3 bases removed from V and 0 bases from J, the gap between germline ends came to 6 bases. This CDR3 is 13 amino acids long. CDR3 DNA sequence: TGTGCCAGCAGCTCGACACTGAACACTGAAGCTTTCTTT. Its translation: CASSSTLNTEAFF.

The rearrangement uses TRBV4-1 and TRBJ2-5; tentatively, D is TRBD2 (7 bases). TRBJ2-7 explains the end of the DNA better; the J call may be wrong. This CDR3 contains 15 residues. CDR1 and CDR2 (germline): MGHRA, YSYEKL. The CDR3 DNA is TGCGCCAGCAGCCACGCCGGGACACGGGGGGACGAGCAGTACTTC. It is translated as CASSHAGTRGDEQYF.

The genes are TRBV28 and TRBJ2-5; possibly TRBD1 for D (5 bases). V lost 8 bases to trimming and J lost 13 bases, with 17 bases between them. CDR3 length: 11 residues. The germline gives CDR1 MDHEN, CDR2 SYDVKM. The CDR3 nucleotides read TGTGCCAGCGGTACAGCAGGGATCGGGTACTTC. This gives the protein CASGTAGIGYF.

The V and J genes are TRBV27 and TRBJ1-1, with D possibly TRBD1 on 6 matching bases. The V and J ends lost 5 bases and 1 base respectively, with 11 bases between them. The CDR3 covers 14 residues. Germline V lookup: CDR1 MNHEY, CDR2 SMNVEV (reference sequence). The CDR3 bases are TGTGCCAGCAGTCGCGACAGGACGAACACTGAAGCTTTCTTT. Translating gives CASSRDRTNTEAFF.

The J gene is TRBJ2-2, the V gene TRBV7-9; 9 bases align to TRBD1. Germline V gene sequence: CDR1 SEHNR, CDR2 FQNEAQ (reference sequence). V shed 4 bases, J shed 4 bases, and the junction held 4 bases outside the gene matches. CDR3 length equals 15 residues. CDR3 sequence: CASSYGTGSTGELFF. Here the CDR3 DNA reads TGTGCCAGCAGCTACGGGACAGGGAGCACCGGGGAGCTGTTTTTT.

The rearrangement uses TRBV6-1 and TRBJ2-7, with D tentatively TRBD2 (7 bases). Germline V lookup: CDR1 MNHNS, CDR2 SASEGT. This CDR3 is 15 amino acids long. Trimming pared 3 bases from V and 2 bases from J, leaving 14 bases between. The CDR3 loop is CASSEDWGGPYEQYF. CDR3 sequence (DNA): TGTGCCAGCAGTGAGGATTGGGGGGGCCCCTACGAGCAGTACTTC.

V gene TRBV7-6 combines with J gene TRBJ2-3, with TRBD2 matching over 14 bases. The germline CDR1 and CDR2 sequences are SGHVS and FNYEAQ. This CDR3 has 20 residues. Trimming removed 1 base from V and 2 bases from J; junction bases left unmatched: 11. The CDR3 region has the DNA TGTGCCAGCAGCTTAGATATACCGGGACTAGCGGGGGTTACCACAGATACGCAGTATTTT. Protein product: CASSLDIPGLAGVTTDTQYF.

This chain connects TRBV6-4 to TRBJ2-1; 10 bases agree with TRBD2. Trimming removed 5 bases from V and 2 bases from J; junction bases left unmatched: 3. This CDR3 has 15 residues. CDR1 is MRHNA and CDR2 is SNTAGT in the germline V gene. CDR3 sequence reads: CASSSSGGAYNEQFF. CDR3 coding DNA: TGTGCCAGCAGTTCCAGCGGGGGGGCCTACAATGAGCAGTTCTTC.

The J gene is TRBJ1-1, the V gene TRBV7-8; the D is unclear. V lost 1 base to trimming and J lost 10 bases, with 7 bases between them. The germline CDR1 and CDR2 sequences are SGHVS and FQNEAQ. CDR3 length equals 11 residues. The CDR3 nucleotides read TGTGCCAGCAGCTTAGGGCGGGGAGCTTTCTTT. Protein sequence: CASSLGRGAFF.

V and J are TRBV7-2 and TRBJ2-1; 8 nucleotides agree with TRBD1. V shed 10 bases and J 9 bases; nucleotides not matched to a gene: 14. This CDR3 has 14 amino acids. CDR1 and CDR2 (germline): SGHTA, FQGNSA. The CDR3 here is CATETGTGGGEQFF. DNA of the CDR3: TGTGCCACCGAGACCGGGACAGGTGGGGGTGAGCAGTTCTTC.

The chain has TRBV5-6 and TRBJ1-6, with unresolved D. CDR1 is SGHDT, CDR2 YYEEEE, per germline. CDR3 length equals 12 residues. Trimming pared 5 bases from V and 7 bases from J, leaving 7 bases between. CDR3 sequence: CASRGGNSPLHF. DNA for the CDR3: TGTGCCAGCAGGGGCGGGAATTCACCCCTCCACTTT.

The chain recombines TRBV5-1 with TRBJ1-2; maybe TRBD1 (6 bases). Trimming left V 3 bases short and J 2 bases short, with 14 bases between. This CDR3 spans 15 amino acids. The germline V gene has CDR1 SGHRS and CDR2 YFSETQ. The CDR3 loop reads CASSYEPGQNYGYTF. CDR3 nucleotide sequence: TGCGCCAGCAGCTACGAGCCGGGACAAAACTATGGCTACACCTTC.

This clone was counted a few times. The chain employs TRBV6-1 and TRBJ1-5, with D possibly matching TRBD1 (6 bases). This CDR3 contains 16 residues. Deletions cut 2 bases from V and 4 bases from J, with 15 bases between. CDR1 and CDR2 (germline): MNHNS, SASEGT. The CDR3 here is CASSEKRGFGNQPQHF. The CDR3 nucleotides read TGTGCCAGCAGTGAAAAAAGGGGGTTCGGGAATCAGCCCCAGCATTTT.

The CDR3 nucleotides read TGCGCCAGCAGCCAGGAATTTACCGGTGGGGCCTCCTACGAGCAGTACTTC. Protein product: CASSQEFTGGASYEQYF. The rearrangement uses TRBV4-1 and TRBJ2-7; D might be TRBD1 (5 bases). Germline CDR1 and CDR2: MGHRA and YSYEKL. The CDR3 contains 17 residues. The V gene lost 3 bases and the J gene lost 0 bases, with 18 bases spanning the gap.

Here the CDR3 reads CASTGGGQYNEQFF. The CDR3 DNA is TGTGCCAGCACGGGGGGGGGCCAGTACAATGAGCAGTTCTTC. The chain carries TRBV2 and TRBJ2-1, with TRBD2 identical over 8 bases. The junction had 6 bases not matched to a gene; V was cut back by 7 bases and J by 4 bases. Germline-derived CDR1 and CDR2 are SNHLY and FYNNEI. The CDR3 spans 14 residues.

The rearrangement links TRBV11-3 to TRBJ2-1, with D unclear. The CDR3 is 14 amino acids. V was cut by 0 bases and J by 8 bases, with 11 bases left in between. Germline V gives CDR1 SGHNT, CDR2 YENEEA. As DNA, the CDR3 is TGTGCCAGCAGCTTAGAATCGGTCTTGGATGAGCAGTTCTTC. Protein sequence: CASSLESVLDEQFF. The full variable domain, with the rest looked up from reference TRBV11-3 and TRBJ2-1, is EAGVVQSPRYKIIEKKQPVAFWCNPISGHNTLYWYLQNLGQGPELLIRYENEEAVDDSQLPKDRFSAERLKGVDSTLKIQPAELGDSAVYLCASSLESVLDEQFFGPGTRLTVL.